The T cell receptor (beta chain) described here comes from a study of CD8+ T cells in alopecia areata. About the study: Each day, treated patients took oral tofacitinib twice, at 5 to 10 mg per dose.

V lost 6 bases and J lost 3; bases outside the gene matches: 3. The CDR3 runs 12 residues. Germline V CDR1 and CDR2: SQVTM, ANQGSEA. The treatment is: oral pan-JAK inhibitor, 5-10 mg twice daily. PBMCs served as the source from which CD4+ and CD8+ T cells were sorted. Sequencing templates came from extracted RNA that was reverse transcribed into cDNA. Produced via immunoSEQ multiplex PCR; TCRdb's table is partial and in-frame only. The sample lists 130,000 to 150,000 clones; 82% were seen once. The origin of this receptor is a human donor with alopecia areata. This specimen consisted of CD8+ T cells sorted from blood, obtained at week 4, from a patient treated with tofacitinib. The chain links TRBV29-1 to TRBJ2-7; 9 bases align to TRBD1. CDR3 coding DNA: TGCAGCGTCCCGGGACAGGGCTACGAGCAGTACTTC. This encodes CSVPGQGYEQYF.